These 24 T cell receptor beta chains share one sample of origin, sequenced in a study of CD8 T cells in ankylosing spondylitis. Study-wide findings and caveats: Fewer than ten highly homologous variants made up a TCR beta motif, and this motif appeared characteristic of ankylosing spondylitis blood.

TCRdb reanalysed the 5' RACE reads using MiXCR and keeps one entry per CDR3 protein. Of some 840,000 distinct CDR3 sequences listed, around 11% were seen once; the top ten hold roughly 0.51%. Their antigen targets remain unknown. Sequenced: blood, either unsorted or a sorted T cell fraction (not recorded which). These receptors originate from a male donor with ankylosing spondylitis.

Written as DNA, the CDR3 is TGCAGTGCGACCCCCGGGACTAGCGGGGGCGAGCAGTACTTC. Its protein is CSATPGTSGGEQYF. The chain employs TRBV20-1 and TRBJ2-7, with 14 bases fitting TRBD2. In germline, CDR1 is DFQATT, CDR2 SNEGSKA (reference sequence). The J segment lost 6 bases and the V segment lost 6 bases, leaving 7 bases of the junction unmatched. There are 14 residues in the CDR3.

This clonotype was seen at least ten times. This chain links TRBV20-1 with TRBJ2-7; 8 nucleotides align to TRBD1. V was clipped by 8 bases and J by 4 bases; unmatched bases: 7. The CDR3 is made up of 12 amino acids. Germline V CDR1 and CDR2: DFQATT, SNEGSKA (reference sequence). The CDR3 coding sequence is TGCAGTCCGGGGACAGGTGGTTACGAGCAGTACTTC. As protein: CSPGTGGYEQYF.

The chain has TRBV28 and TRBJ2-7, with 7 bases that match TRBD1. The CDR3 sequence is 14 residues long. With V trimmed by 8 bases and J by 0 bases, 7 bases remained unmatched. Germline CDR1 is MDHEN and CDR2 is SYDVKM. CDR3 loop: CASETGRSSYEQYF. CDR3 DNA sequence: TGTGCCAGCGAGACAGGGCGAAGCTCCTACGAGCAGTACTTC.

This clonotype was recorded a few times. The chain recombines TRBV5-1 with TRBJ1-2; the D is unclear. The germline V gene encodes CDR1 SGHRS and CDR2 YFSETQ. Trimming shortened V by 0 bases and J by 5 bases, and 20 bases separated the two germline ends. The CDR3 spans 17 residues. CDR3 loop: CASSLGINPGVGYGYTF. The DNA of the CDR3 is TGCGCCAGCAGCTTGGGGATCAACCCCGGTGTAGGGTATGGCTACACCTTC.

This clonotype was observed at least ten times. The DNA for the CDR3 is TGCAGCGTTGTTAATCCCTCTGGGGCCAACGTCCTGACTTTC. Translating gives CSVVNPSGANVLTF. V is TRBV29-1 and J is TRBJ2-6; D not resolved. Trimming pared 4 bases from V and 0 bases from J, leaving 7 bases between. Germline CDR1 and CDR2: SQVTM and ANQGSEA. The CDR3 consists of 14 residues. Combining the CDR3 with reference TRBV29-1 and TRBJ2-6 gives the whole variable domain SAVISQKPSRDICQRGTSLTIQCQVDSQVTMMFWYRQQPGQSLTLIATANQGSEATYESGFVIDKFPISRPNLTFSTLTVSNMSPEDSSIYLCSVVNPSGANVLTFGAGSRLTVL.

This clonotype turned up a few times. This chain links TRBV20-1 with TRBJ2-5; D not certain. Germline assignment: CDR1 DFQATT and CDR2 SNEGSKA (reference sequence). V lost 3 bases, J lost 2 bases, and 7 bases lay in between. The CDR3 has 12 amino acids. In nucleotides, the CDR3 is TGCAGTGCTAGGCTGATACAAGAGACCCAGTACTTC. The encoded protein is CSARLIQETQYF.

This clonotype was seen repeatedly, ten times or more. V usage is TRBV5-1 and J usage is TRBJ2-7, with D tentatively TRBD2 (6 bases). The V gene's germline CDR1 is SGHRS and CDR2 YFSETQ. The CDR3 consists of 15 residues. V gave up 2 bases and J gave up 4 bases, with 16 bases separating them. The CDR3 region has the DNA TGCGCCAGCAGCTTTCGGGGGACGAGCTGGTACGAGCAGTACTTC. It yields the protein CASSFRGTSWYEQYF.

This clonotype was seen only a few times. Because it lacks the conserved phenylalanine or tryptophan at the end, this CDR3 is likely a read error. The DNA is omitted, as the CDR3 cannot be located on it reliably, and the CDR3 follows TCRdb's listing. This chain joins TRBV5-6 and TRBJ2-5; whether TRBD2, the table's D call, matches the DNA was not checked. Looked up from germline, CDR1 is SGHDT and CDR2 is YYEEEE. Both ends counted, the CDR3 spans 12 residues. The CDR3 is CASSLAGAGPLV.

This clonotype was seen repeatedly, ten times or more. This chain connects TRBV20-1 to TRBJ1-4; D gene unclear. Germline CDR1 is DFQATT and CDR2 is SNEGSKA (reference sequence). The CDR3 sequence is 14 residues long. V dropped 6 bases and J dropped 3 bases, with 14 bases sitting between them. Written as DNA, the CDR3 is TGCAGTGCAACGGGTGGGGAGTCTAATGAAAAACTGTTTTTT. Translating it yields CSATGGESNEKLFF.

In its sample, this clonotype was seen many times. The J gene is TRBJ1-1, the V gene TRBV29-1; a weak D match, TRBD1 (6 bases). The length of the CDR3 is 14 residues. Trimming removed 7 bases at V and 1 base at J, with 16 bases between. Looked up from germline, CDR1 is SQVTM and CDR2 is ANQGSEA. CDR3 protein: CSGGAGGTNTEAFF. The CDR3 DNA reads as TGCAGCGGGGGGGCAGGAGGGACGAACACTGAAGCTTTCTTT.

CDR3 in DNA: TGTGCCAGCAGCTTTAACGGTAATTCACCCCTCCACTTT. This sequence encodes CASSFNGNSPLHF. The chain has TRBV7-2 and TRBJ1-6; D uncertain. The V end was cut by 3 bases, the J end by 6 bases, with 6 bases between. The CDR3 extends over 13 amino acids. The germline CDR1 and CDR2 sequences are SGHTA and FQGNSA.

This rearrangement joins TRBV7-8 to TRBJ2-1; tentative D call: TRBD2 (7 bases). The CDR3 consists of 15 residues. The V gene lost 8 bases and the J gene lost 6 bases, with 20 bases spanning the gap. Germline CDR1 is SGHVS and CDR2 is FQNEAQ. The CDR3 is CASLVGGANVNEQFF. The CDR3 coding sequence is TGTGCCAGCCTTGTGGGGGGGGCCAATGTCAATGAGCAGTTCTTC.

This clonotype was seen a few times. V is TRBV5-1 and J is TRBJ2-5, with D unclear. The germline V and J ends were trimmed by 0 bases and 2 bases, with 11 bases remaining between them. Per germline, CDR1 SGHRS and CDR2 YFSETQ. The CDR3 spans 15 residues. DNA of the CDR3: TGCGCCAGCAGCTTGGGGGCGGCCATACAAGAGACCCAGTACTTC. Translated: CASSLGAAIQETQYF.

This clonotype was seen many times. The V call is TRBV5-1, the J call TRBJ2-7; D is unclear. The CDR3 totals 14 residues. The V and J ends lost 4 bases and 5 bases respectively, with 16 bases between them. Germline values: CDR1 SGHRS, CDR2 YFSETQ. For the CDR3, the DNA is TGCGCCAGCAGCCTGACAAGACCCCAGAACGAGCAGTACTTC. As protein: CASSLTRPQNEQYF.

J is TRBJ2-5 and V is TRBV20-1; D might be TRBD2 (5 bases). Trimming took 4 bases from V and 1 from J, leaving 10 bases between them. This CDR3 has 13 amino acids. CDR1 is DFQATT and CDR2 is SNEGSKA in the germline V gene (reference sequence). CDR3 region: CSAKTTLQETQYF. CDR3 bases: TGCAGTGCTAAGACTACTCTCCAAGAGACCCAGTACTTC.

This rearrangement joins TRBV28 to TRBJ1-1; unclear D gene. Trimming removed 7 bases from V and 5 bases from J, with 8 bases in between. CDR3 length: 11 residues. The V gene's germline CDR1 is MDHEN and CDR2 SYDVKM. CDR3 bases: TGTGCCAGCACCACCGTTACTGAAGCTTTCTTT. It yields the protein CASTTVTEAFF.

This clonotype was picked up a small number of times. The CDR3 sequence: CASSLVGSRYNEQFF. For the CDR3, the DNA is TGTGCCAGCAGTTTAGTCGGTAGTCGTTACAATGAGCAGTTCTTC. V is TRBV12-3 or TRBV12-4 and J is TRBJ2-1; D remains ambiguous. The CDR3 runs 15 residues. Trimming took off 1 base at V and 4 bases at J, with 11 bases between the two ends.

This clonotype has just a few counts. V is TRBV20-1 and J is TRBJ1-5, with D possibly TRBD1 on 5 matching bases. This CDR3 spans 13 amino acids. CDR1 and CDR2 from the germline V gene are DFQATT and SNEGSKA (reference sequence). The V end lost 1 base, the J end lost 4 bases, and 8 bases lay between the germline ends. The CDR3, as DNA: TGCAGTGCTAGAGGCAGGGAAAATCAGCCCCAGCATTTT. Its protein is CSARGRENQPQHF.

In its sample, this clonotype was seen a few times. In DNA, the CDR3 is TGCAGCGCTGGCGGACAGGGCCGGGGATGGAACACTGAAGCTTTCTTT. Its translation: CSAGGQGRGWNTEAFF. V is TRBV29-1 and J is TRBJ1-1; 8 bases align to TRBD1. The CDR3 consists of 16 residues. With V trimmed by 7 bases and J by 1 base, 14 bases remained unmatched. Germline V CDR1 and CDR2: SQVTM, ANQGSEA.

The chain uses TRBV12-3 or TRBV12-4 and TRBJ1-4; no clear D gene. The CDR3 is 14 residues long. The V and J ends lost 2 bases and 2 bases respectively, with 6 bases between them. In DNA form, the CDR3 reads TGTGCCAGCAGTTTACAGACGACTAATGAAAAACTGTTTTTT. This encodes CASSLQTTNEKLFF.

In this sample, this clonotype turned up many times. The chain combines TRBV5-8 with TRBJ1-5; no definite D call. The germline V gene has CDR1 SGHTS and CDR2 YDEGEE. The CDR3 is 14 amino acids. Trimming shortened V by 2 bases and J by 3 bases, and 9 bases separated the two germline ends. In DNA form, the CDR3 reads TGTGCCAGCAGCTTTGGCGGCACCAATCAGCCCCAGCATTTT. Its translation: CASSFGGTNQPQHF.

This clonotype appeared a few times. The chain recombines TRBV7-2 with TRBJ2-1; a weak D match, TRBD1 (6 bases). The V end lost 3 bases, the J end lost 4 bases, and 10 bases lay between the germline ends. The CDR3 consists of 14 residues. CDR1 is SGHTA and CDR2 is FQGNSA in the germline V gene. CDR3 region: CASSFPDSYNEQFF. CDR3 sequence (DNA): TGTGCCAGCAGCTTCCCGGACAGTTACAATGAGCAGTTCTTC.

Ten or more counts support this clonotype. The DNA for the CDR3 is TGTGCCAGCAGCTTGGTCCCGGGAGGCTACACCTTC. This sequence encodes CASSLVPGGYTF. The rearrangement links TRBV7-9 to TRBJ1-2; D ambiguous. The V end was cut by 3 bases, the J end by 8 bases, with 10 bases between. The CDR3 length is 12 residues. Germline V lookup: CDR1 SEHNR, CDR2 FQNEAQ (reference sequence).

This clonotype was seen many times. As DNA, the CDR3 is TGTGCCACTAGCGGGAGCTACGAGCAGTACTTC. Its translation is CATSGSYEQYF. The gene calls are TRBV10-3 and TRBJ2-7; TRBD2 aligns across 10 bases. With V trimmed by 10 bases and J by 3 bases, 0 bases remained unmatched. CDR1 is ENHRY, CDR2 SYGVKD, per germline. CDR3 size: 11 residues.